This T cell receptor (beta chain) appears in the sequencing data of a study of cytomegalovirus exposure and HLA in healthy donors. Study results and limitations: Some highly shared sequence variants likely arose as a pipeline artifact.

As regards this clone: Its cognate antigen is unknown.

In the PCR, 60 Vbeta and 13 Jbeta primers were used. Assay: immunoSEQ multiplex PCR; the TCRdb copy retains only in-frame clones and omits some. Of approximately 170,000 clones in the sample, 65% to 85% were seen once. Trimming removed 2 bases from V and 3 bases from J; junction bases left unmatched: 3. There are 14 residues in the CDR3. Germline CDR1 SGHDN, CDR2 FVKESK. The chain couples TRBV14 to TRBJ2-7; 8 bases are a match to TRBD1. This TCR was recovered from a male donor in good health and CMV-seronegative. The sample taken for sequencing was PBMCs. The CDR3 region is CASSQKDRDYEQYF. CDR3 coding DNA: TGTGCCAGCAGCCAAAAGGACAGGGACTACGAGCAGTACTTC.